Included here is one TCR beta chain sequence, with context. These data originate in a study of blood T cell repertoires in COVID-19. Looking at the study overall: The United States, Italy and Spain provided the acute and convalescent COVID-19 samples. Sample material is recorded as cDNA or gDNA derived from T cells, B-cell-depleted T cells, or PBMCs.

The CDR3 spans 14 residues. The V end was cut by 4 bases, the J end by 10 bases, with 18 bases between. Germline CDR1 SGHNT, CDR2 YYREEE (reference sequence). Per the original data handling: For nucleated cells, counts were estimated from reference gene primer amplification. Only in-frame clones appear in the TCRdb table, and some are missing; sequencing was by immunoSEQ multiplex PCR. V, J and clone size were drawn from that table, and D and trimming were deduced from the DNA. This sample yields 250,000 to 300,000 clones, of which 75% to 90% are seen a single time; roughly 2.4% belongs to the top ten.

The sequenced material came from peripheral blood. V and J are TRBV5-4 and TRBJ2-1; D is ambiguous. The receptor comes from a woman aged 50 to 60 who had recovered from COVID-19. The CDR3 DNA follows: TGTGCCAGCAGCCCGGAGCCGGCACTCAACGAGCAGTTCTTC. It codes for CASSPEPALNEQFF.